The next 7 T cell receptor beta chains were all read from a single sample in a study of OX40 agonist ivuxolimab in advanced cancers. Measured with immunoSEQ multiplex PCR; TCRdb has only the in-frame clones, and not every one. The top ten clones hold less than 30% of a sample with around 30,000 clones, about nine tenths of them seen once. Sequences were derived from CD4+ or CD8+ T cells sorted from blood, sampled in a trial of the OX40 agonist ivuxolimab. These receptors all stem from an adult with an advanced solid tumor such as melanoma, head and neck, liver or kidney cancer.

J is TRBJ2-7 and V is TRBV6-1; D may be TRBD2 (6 bases). Trimming shortened V by 6 bases and J by 3 bases, and 18 bases separated the two germline ends. The CDR3 runs 15 residues. Germline assignment: CDR1 MNHNS and CDR2 SASEGT. The CDR3 sequence: CASSLSGVEDYEQYF. CDR3 bases: TGTGCCAGCAGCCTATCGGGAGTAGAGGACTACGAGCAGTACTTC.

The rearrangement joins TRBV4-1 to TRBJ1-2; D call uncertain. The germline V and J ends were trimmed by 0 bases and 6 bases, with 11 bases remaining between them. Germline V gene lookup returns CDR1 MGHRA and CDR2 YSYEKL. This CDR3 is 14 amino acids long. Here the CDR3 DNA reads TGCGCCAGCAGCCAAGAGAGGTTTTGGGATGGCTACACCTTC. This encodes CASSQERFWDGYTF.

The chain combines TRBV7-6 with TRBJ2-7; D may be TRBD1 (6 bases). Looked up from germline, CDR1 is SGHVS and CDR2 is FNYEAQ. The ends were cut back, 2 bases at V and 5 bases at J, with 13 bases in the middle. There are 14 residues in the CDR3. CDR3 DNA: TGTGCCAGCAGCTTAACCACAGGGAATGACGAGCAGTACTTC. Translating gives CASSLTTGNDEQYF.

The rearrangement joins TRBV19 to TRBJ2-1; D might be TRBD2 (6 bases). Germline V gene data show CDR1 as LNHDA and CDR2 as SQIVND (reference sequence). There are 12 residues in the CDR3. Trimming cost V 3 bases and J 7 bases, with 7 bases left between them. CDR3 in amino acids: CASSMGLNEQFF. CDR3 in DNA: TGTGCCAGTAGTATGGGACTGAATGAGCAGTTCTTC. Drawing the rest from reference TRBV19 and TRBJ2-1, the complete variable domain is DGGITQSPKYLFRKEGQNVTLSCEQNLNHDAMYWYRQDPGQGLRLIYYSQIVNDFQKGDIAEGYSVSREKKESFPLTVTSAQKNPTAFYLCASSMGLNEQFFGPGTRLTVL.

The chain links TRBV28 to TRBJ2-2; D gene unclear. The CDR3 runs 11 residues. The germline V gene encodes CDR1 MDHEN and CDR2 SYDVKM. Between the trimmed V and J ends, which lost 3 bases and 11 bases, there was a span of 7 bases. The CDR3 nucleotides are TGTGCCAGCAGTTTCACGAGCGAGCTGTTTTTT. Its protein is CASSFTSELFF.

The chain couples TRBV7-9 to TRBJ2-3; perhaps TRBD2 as D (6 bases). The CDR3 extends over 14 amino acids. V was shortened by 3 bases and J by 4 bases, with 11 bases between the two germline ends. Germline V lookup: CDR1 SEHNR, CDR2 FQNEAQ (reference sequence). For the CDR3, the DNA is TGTGCCAGCAGCTTCCGGGACTTACCAGATACGCAGTATTTT. The encoded protein is CASSFRDLPDTQYF.

The J gene is TRBJ2-1, the V gene TRBV27; D possibly corresponds to TRBD2 (5 bases). The germline V gene encodes CDR1 MNHEY and CDR2 SMNVEV (reference sequence). This CDR3 is built from 15 residues. V was trimmed by 8 bases and J by 7 bases, leaving 21 bases between them. Written as DNA, the CDR3 is TGTGCCAGCCGGCCCCTGCAGTCCACGGGAAATGAGCAGTTCTTC. It translates to CASRPLQSTGNEQFF.